One and the same sample provided the 8 T cell receptor beta chains below, sequenced in a study of T cells in Graves' hyperthyroidism and ophthalmopathy. RNA transcripts gave rise to amplified TCR beta CDR3 regions. A set of HTBI primers served as the primers for a first-round RT-PCR of the TCR CDR3. TCRdb itself ran the multiplex PCR reads through MiXCR, one entry per CDR3 protein. The sample records around 600,000 distinct CDR3 sequences, about a sixth being singletons. The sequenced sample was blood. All receptors derive from a woman aged 25 to 45 with Graves' hyperthyroidism.

Remarks on this clonotype: This sequence may be a read error, since a much larger clone differs from it by one base. The J gene is TRBJ1-1, the V gene TRBV6-1, with D perhaps TRBD1 (6 bases). Germline lookup yields CDR1 MNHNS and CDR2 SASEGT. The CDR3 loop spans 15 amino acids. The ends were cut back, 2 bases at V and 4 bases at J, with 14 bases in the middle. CDR3 residues: CASSEPGGASTEAFF. The CDR3 DNA reads TGTGCCAGCAGTGAACCCGGGGGCGCATCCACTGAAGCTTTCTTT.

The sample holds a few counts of this clonotype. The chain combines TRBV18 with TRBJ2-3; tentative D call: TRBD2 (6 bases). Germline CDR1 is KGHSH and CDR2 is LQKENI. Between the trimmed V and J ends, which lost 2 bases and 5 bases, there was a span of 14 bases. The length of the CDR3 is 15 residues. The CDR3 protein is CASSPNSVGGDTQYF. The CDR3 DNA is TGTGCCAGCTCACCAAATAGCGTGGGGGGAGATACGCAGTATTTT.

This clonotype was counted ten times or more. This chain uses TRBV28 with TRBJ2-7; D remains ambiguous. The V gene lost 10 bases and the J gene lost 3 bases, with 19 bases spanning the gap. Germline-derived CDR1 and CDR2 are MDHEN and SYDVKM. The CDR3 consists of 14 residues. The chain's CDR3 is CAIRATTRVYEQYF. For the CDR3, the DNA is TGTGCCATCCGGGCTACCACCCGGGTCTACGAGCAGTACTTC.

The chain has TRBV5-1 and TRBJ2-1; D ambiguous. Deletions cut 1 base from V and 0 bases from J, with 11 bases between. Germline V gene data show CDR1 as SGHRS and CDR2 as YFSETQ. This CDR3 spans 16 amino acids. The CDR3 protein is CASSLQVPSSYNEQFF. DNA of the CDR3: TGCGCCAGCAGCTTGCAAGTGCCCAGCTCCTACAATGAGCAGTTCTTC. Full variable domain (missing parts from reference TRBV5-1 and TRBJ2-1): KAGVTQTPRYLIKTRGQQVTLSCSPISGHRSVSWYQQTPGQGLQFLFEYFSETQRNKGNFPGRFSGRQFSNSRSEMNVSTLELGDSALYLCASSLQVPSSYNEQFFGPGTRLTVL.

V and J are TRBV7-8 and TRBJ2-2; 9 nucleotides agree with TRBD2. Unmatched junction bases numbered 14, after V lost 6 bases and J lost 9 bases. The CDR3 sequence is 16 residues long. Germline-derived CDR1 and CDR2 are SGHVS and FQNEAQ. The CDR3 DNA follows: TGTGCCAGCAGTGGCGGGGGGGGGGCAGGTCTGCGGGAGCTGTTTTTT. Protein product: CASSGGGGAGLRELFF.

This clonotype has at least ten counts. The J gene is TRBJ2-4, the V gene TRBV7-2; D unclear. V lost 8 bases to trimming and J lost 4 bases, with 6 bases between them. The germline CDR1 and CDR2 sequences are SGHTA and FQGNSA. The CDR3 contains 11 residues. CDR3 residues: CASGQKNIQYF. In DNA, the CDR3 is TGTGCCAGCGGGCAGAAAAACATTCAGTACTTC. Complete variable domain (other parts from reference TRBV7-2 and TRBJ2-4): GAGVSQSPSNKVTEKGKDVELRCDPISGHTALYWYRQSLGQGLEFLIYFQGNSAPDKSGLPSDRFSAERTGGSVSTLTIQRTQQEDSAVYLCASGQKNIQYFGAGTRLSVL.

This clonotype occurred many times. The chain has TRBV2 and TRBJ2-7; no clear D gene. Germline lookup yields CDR1 SNHLY and CDR2 FYNNEI. CDR3 size: 10 residues. V shed 7 bases and J shed 5 bases, with 6 bases lying between them. Here the CDR3 DNA reads TGTGCCAGCATTGGGAACGAGCAGTACTTC. Translating gives CASIGNEQYF.

This clonotype was counted at least ten times. The V call is TRBV28, the J call TRBJ1-4; 10 nucleotides match TRBD1. The germline V gene has CDR1 MDHEN and CDR2 SYDVKM. V lost 5 bases and J lost 7; bases outside the gene matches: 4. The CDR3 spans 14 residues. The CDR3 DNA reads as TGTGCCAGCAGTACAGACAGGGGGCTTGAAAAACTGTTTTTT. Its translation is CASSTDRGLEKLFF.